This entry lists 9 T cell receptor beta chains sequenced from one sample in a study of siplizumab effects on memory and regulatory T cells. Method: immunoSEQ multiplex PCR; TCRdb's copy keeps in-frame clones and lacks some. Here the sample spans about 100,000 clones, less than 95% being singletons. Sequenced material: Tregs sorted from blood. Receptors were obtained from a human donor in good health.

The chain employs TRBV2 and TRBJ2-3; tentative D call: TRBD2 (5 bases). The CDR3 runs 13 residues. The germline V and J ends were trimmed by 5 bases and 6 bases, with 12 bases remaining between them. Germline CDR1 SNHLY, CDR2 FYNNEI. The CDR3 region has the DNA TGTGCCAGCAGTCGCCCACTAGGGGATACGCAGTATTTT. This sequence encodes CASSRPLGDTQYF.

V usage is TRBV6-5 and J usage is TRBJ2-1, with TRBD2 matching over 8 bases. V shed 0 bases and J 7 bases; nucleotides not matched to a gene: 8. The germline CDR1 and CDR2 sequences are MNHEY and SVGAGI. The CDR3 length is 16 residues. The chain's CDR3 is CASSYSMSGGGNEQFF. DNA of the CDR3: TGTGCCAGCAGTTACTCGATGTCGGGAGGGGGTAATGAGCAGTTCTTC.

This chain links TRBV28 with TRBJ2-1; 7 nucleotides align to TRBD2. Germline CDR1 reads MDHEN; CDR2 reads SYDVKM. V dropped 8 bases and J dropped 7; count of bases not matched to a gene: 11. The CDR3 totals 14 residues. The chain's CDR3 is CASLTSEPPNEQFF. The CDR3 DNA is TGTGCCAGCCTTACTAGCGAACCTCCGAATGAGCAGTTCTTC.

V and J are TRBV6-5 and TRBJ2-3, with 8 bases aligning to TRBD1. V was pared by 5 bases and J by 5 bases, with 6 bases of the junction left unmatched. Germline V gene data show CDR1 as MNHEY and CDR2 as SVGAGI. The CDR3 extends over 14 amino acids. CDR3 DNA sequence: TGTGCCAGCAGTCGCGGACAGGGAGAAGATACGCAGTATTTT. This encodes CASSRGQGEDTQYF.

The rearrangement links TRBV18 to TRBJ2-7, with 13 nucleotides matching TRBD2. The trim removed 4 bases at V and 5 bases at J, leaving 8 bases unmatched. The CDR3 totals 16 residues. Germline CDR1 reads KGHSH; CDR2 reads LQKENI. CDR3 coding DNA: TGTGCCAGCTCACGCCGGACTAGCGGGAGTTACGACGAGCAGTACTTC. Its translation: CASSRRTSGSYDEQYF. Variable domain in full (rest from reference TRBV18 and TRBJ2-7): NAGVMQNPRHLVRRRGQEARLRCSPMKGHSHVYWYRQLPEEGLKFMVYLQKENIIDESGMPKERFSAEFPKEGPSILRIQQVVRGDSAAYFCASSRRTSGSYDEQYFGPGTRLTVT.

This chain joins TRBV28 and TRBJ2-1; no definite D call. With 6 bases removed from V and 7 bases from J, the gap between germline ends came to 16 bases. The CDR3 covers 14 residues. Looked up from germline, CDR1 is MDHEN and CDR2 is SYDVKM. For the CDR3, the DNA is TGTGCCAGCAGACTCCTCGGACGATGGAATGAGCAGTTCTTC. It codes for CASRLLGRWNEQFF.

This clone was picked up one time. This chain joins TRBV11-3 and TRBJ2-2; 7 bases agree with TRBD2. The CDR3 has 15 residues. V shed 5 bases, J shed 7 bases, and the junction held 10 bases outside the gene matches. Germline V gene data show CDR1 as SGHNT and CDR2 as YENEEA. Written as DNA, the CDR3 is TGTGCCAGCAGCCCATCCACTAGCGCCCGCGGGGAGCTGTTTTTT. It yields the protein CASSPSTSARGELFF.

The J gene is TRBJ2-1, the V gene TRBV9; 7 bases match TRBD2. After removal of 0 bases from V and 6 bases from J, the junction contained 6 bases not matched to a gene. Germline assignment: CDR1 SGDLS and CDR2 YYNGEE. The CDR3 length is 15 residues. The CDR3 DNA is TGTGCCAGCAGCGTAGGACTAGCATTAGGCAATGAGCAGTTCTTC. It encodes CASSVGLALGNEQFF.

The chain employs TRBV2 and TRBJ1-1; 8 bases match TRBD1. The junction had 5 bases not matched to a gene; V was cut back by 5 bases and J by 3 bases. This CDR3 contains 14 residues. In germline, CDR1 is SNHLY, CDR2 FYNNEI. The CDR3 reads CASSSGGYDTEAFF. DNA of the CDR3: TGTGCCAGCAGTTCAGGGGGCTATGACACTGAAGCTTTCTTT.